The T cell receptor (beta chain) under discussion was sequenced for a study of PD-L1 blockade in urothelial cancer. For the study at large: Earlier, patients had received 0 to 3 chemotherapy regimens.

Described time point: peripheral blood 6 weeks after treatment start. TCRdb's copy holds only in-frame clones and misses some; the assay was immunoSEQ multiplex PCR. The sample includes about 66,000 clones, about nine tenths of them seen just once. V lost 2 bases, J lost 10 bases, and 17 bases lay in between. Germline CDR1 and CDR2: LGHNA and YSLEER. This CDR3 comprises 14 residues. The clonotype originates from a man aged 55-75 years with urothelial cancer. The source was PBMCs, collected around atezolizumab (anti-PD-L1) treatment. The chain employs TRBV4-3 and TRBJ1-1, with D possibly matching TRBD1 (5 bases). CDR3 coding DNA: TGCGCCAGCAGCCAAAAAACAGGCCTGGGAGGAGCTTTCTTT. This sequence encodes CASSQKTGLGGAFF.